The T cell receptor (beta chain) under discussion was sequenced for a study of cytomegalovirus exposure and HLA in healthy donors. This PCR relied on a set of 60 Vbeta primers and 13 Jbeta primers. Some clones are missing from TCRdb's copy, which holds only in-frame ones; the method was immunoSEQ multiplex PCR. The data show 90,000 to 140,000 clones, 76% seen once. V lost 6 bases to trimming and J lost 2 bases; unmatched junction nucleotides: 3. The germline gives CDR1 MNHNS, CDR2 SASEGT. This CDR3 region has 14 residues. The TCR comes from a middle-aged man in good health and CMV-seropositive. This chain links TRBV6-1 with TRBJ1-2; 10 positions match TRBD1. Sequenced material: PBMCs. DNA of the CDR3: TGTGCCAGCAGGGGGACAGGGGAAAACTATGGCTACACCTTC. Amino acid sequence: CASRGTGENYGYTF.